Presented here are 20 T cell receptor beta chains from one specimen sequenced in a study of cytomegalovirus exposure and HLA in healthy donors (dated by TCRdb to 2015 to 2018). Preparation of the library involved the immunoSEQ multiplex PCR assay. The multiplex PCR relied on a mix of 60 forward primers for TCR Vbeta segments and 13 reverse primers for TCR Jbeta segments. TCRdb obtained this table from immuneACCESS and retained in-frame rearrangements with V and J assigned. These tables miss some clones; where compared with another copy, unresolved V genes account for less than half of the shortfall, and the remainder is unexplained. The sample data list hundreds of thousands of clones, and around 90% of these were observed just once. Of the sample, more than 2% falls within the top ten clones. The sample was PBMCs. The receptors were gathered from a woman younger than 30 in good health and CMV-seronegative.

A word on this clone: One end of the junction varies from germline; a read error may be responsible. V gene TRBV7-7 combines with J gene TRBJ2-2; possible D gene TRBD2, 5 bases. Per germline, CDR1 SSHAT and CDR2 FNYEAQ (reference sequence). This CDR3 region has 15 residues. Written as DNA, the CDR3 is TGTGCTAGCAGCTTGGGCCGTGAGGGTACCGGGGAGCTGTTTTTT. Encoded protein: CASSLGREGTGELFF.

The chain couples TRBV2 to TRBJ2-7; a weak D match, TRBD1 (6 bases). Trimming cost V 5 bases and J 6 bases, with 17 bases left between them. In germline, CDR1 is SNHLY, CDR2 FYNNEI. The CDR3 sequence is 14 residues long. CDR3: CASSKGQSLPEQYF. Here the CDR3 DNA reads TGTGCCAGCAGTAAGGGACAAAGTCTCCCCGAGCAGTACTTC. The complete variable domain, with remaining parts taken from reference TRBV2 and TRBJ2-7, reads EPEVTQTPSHQVTQMGQEVILRCVPISNHLYFYWYRQILGQKVEFLVSFYNNEISEKSEIFDDQFSVERPDGSNFTLKIRSTKLEDSAMYFCASSKGQSLPEQYFGPGTRLTVT.

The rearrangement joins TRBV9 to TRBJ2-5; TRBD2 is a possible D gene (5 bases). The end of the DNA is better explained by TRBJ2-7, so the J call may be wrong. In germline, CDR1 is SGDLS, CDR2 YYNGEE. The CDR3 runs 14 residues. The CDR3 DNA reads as TGTGCCAGCAGCCCCACGCCCCAGGCGGGCGAGCAGTACTTC. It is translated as CASSPTPQAGEQYF.

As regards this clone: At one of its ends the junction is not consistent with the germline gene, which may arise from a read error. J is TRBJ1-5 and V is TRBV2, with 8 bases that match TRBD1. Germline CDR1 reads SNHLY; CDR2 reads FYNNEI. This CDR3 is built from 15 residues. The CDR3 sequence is CASSTQGQGNEPQHF. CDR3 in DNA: TGTGCCAGCAGTACCCAAGGACAGGGCAATGAGCCCCAGCATTTT.

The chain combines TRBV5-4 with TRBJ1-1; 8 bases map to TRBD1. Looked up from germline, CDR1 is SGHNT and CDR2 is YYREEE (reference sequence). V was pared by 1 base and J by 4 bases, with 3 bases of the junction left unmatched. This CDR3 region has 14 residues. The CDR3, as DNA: TGTGCCAGCAGCTTGCAGGGGGCGCGCACTGAAGCTTTCTTT. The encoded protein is CASSLQGARTEAFF.

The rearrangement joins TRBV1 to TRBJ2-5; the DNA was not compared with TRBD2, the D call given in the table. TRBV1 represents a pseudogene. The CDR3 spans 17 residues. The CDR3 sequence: CTSSQAGLAGGPETQYF. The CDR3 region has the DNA TGCACCAGCAGCCAGGCTGGACTAGCGGGGGGGCCGGAGACCCAGTACTTC.

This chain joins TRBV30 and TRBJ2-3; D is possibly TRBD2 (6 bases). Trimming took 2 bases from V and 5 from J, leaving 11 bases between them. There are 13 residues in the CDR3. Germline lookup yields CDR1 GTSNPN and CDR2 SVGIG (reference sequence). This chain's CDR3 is CAWSPSGEDTQYF. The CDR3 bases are TGTGCCTGGAGTCCGTCGGGGGAAGATACGCAGTATTTT. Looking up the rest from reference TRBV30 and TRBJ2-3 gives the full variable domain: SQTIHQWPATLVQPVGSPLSLECTVEGTSNPNLYWYRQAAGRGLQLLFYSVGIGQISSEVPQNLSASRPQDRQFILSSKKLLLSDSGFYLCAWSPSGEDTQYFGPGTRLTVL.

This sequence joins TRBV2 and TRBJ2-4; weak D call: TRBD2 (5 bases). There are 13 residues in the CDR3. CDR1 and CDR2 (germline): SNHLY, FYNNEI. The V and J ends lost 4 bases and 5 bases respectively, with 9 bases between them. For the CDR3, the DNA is TGTGCCAGCAGTGCCGGGGTGCAAAACATTCAGTACTTC. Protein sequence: CASSAGVQNIQYF.

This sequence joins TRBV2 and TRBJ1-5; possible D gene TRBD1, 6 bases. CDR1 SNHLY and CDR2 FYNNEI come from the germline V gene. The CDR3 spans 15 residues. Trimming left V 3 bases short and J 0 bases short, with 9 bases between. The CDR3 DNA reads TGTGCCAGCAGTGACAGGGGAACTAGCAATCAGCCCCAGCATTTT. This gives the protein CASSDRGTSNQPQHF.

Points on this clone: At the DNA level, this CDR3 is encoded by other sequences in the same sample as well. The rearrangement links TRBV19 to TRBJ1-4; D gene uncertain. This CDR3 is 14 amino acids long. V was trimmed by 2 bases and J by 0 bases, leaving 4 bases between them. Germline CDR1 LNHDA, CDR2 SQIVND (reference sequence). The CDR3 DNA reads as TGTGCCAGTAGTATAACAGCAACTAATGAAAAACTGTTTTTT. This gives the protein CASSITATNEKLFF.

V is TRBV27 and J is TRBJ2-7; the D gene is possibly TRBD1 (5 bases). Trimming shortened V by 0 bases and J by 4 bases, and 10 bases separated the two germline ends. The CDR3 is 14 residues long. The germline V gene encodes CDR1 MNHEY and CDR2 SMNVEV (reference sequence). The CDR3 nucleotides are TGTGCCAGCAGTTTATCACCGGCAGGGTACGAGCAGTACTTC. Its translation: CASSLSPAGYEQYF.

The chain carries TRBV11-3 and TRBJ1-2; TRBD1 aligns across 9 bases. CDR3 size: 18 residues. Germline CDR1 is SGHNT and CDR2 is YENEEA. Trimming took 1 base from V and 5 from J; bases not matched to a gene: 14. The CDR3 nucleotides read TGTGCCAGCAGCTTAGGGACCTTCGCCGGGACAGGGAATTATGGCTACACCTTC. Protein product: CASSLGTFAGTGNYGYTF.

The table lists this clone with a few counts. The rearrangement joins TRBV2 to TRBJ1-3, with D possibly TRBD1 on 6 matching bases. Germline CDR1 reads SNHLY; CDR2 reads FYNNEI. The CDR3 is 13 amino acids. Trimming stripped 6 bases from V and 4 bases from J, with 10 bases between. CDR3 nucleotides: TGTGCCAGCAGCTCGCAGGGGGGAAACACCATATATTTT. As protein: CASSSQGGNTIYF.

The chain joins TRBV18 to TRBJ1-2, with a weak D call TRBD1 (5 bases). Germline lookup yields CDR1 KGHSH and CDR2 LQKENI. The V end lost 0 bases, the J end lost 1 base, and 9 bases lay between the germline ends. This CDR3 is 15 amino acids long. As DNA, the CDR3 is TGTGCCAGCTCACCACCGCGGGGCGTTAACTATGGCTACACCTTC. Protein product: CASSPPRGVNYGYTF.

The CDR3 DNA is TGTGCCAGCAGCTTATCAGGGCTTGGTAGTGAAAAACTGTTTTTT. It is translated as CASSLSGLGSEKLFF. The chain links TRBV7-9 to TRBJ1-4; D possibly corresponds to TRBD1 (5 bases). Trimming left V 2 bases short and J 7 bases short, with 14 bases between. This CDR3 has 15 amino acids. Germline V lookup: CDR1 SEHNR, CDR2 FQNEAQ (reference sequence).

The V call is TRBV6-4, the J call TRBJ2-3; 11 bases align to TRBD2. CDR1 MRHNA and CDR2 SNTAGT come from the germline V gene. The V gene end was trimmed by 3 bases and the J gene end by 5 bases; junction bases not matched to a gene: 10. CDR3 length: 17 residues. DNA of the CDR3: TGTGCCAGCAGTGAATATCCACTAGCGGGGGCTAGAGATACGCAGTATTTT. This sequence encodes CASSEYPLAGARDTQYF.

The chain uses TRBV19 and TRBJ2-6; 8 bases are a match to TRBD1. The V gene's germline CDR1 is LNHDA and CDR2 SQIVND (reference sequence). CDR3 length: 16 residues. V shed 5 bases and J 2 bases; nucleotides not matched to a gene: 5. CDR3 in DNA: TGTGCCAGTAGTGCGACAGGGGTTGCTGGGGCCAACGTCCTGACTTTC. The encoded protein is CASSATGVAGANVLTF.

For the CDR3, the DNA is TGTGCCAGCAGCTTAAGACAGGGGGACTACAATGAGCAGTTCTTC. This sequence encodes CASSLRQGDYNEQFF. The chain joins TRBV11-3 to TRBJ2-1; 9 bases are shared with TRBD1. The length of the CDR3 is 15 residues. Germline V gene lookup returns CDR1 SGHNT and CDR2 YENEEA. V was clipped by 2 bases and J by 3 bases; unmatched bases: 2. Supplemented by reference TRBV11-3 and TRBJ2-1, the full variable domain reads EAGVVQSPRYKIIEKKQPVAFWCNPISGHNTLYWYLQNLGQGPELLIRYENEEAVDDSQLPKDRFSAERLKGVDSTLKIQPAELGDSAVYLCASSLRQGDYNEQFFGPGTRLTVL.

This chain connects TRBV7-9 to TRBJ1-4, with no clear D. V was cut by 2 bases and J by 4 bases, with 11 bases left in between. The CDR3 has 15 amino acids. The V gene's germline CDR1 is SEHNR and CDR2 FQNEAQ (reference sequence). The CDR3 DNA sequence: TGTGCCAGCAGCTTAAGGCGGCAGATTAATGAAAAACTGTTTTTT. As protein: CASSLRRQINEKLFF.

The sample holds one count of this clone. The CDR3: CSVRESYEQYF. For the CDR3, the DNA is TGCAGCGTCCGGGAGTCCTACGAGCAGTACTTC. The chain is built from TRBV29-1 and TRBJ2-7; TRBD2 is a possible D gene (6 bases). The ends were cut back, 6 bases at V and 1 base at J, with 7 bases in the middle. The CDR3 sequence is 11 residues long. Germline V gene lookup returns CDR1 SQVTM and CDR2 ANQGSEA.